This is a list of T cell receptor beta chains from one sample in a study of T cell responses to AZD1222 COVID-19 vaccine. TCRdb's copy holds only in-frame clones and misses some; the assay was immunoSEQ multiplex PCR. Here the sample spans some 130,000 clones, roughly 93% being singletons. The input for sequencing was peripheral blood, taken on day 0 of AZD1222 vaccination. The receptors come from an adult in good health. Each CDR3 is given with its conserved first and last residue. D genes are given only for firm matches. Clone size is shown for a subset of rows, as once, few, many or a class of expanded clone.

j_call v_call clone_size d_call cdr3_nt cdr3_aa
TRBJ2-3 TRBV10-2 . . TGCGCCAGCAGTGAGCCCGTCGGGGCCACAGATACGCAGTATTTT CASSEPVGATDTQYF
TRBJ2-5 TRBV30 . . TGTGCCTGGACTAGGGAAGTAGAGACCCAGTACTTC CAWTREVETQYF
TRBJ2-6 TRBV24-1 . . TGTGCCACCAGTGATAAGGTTGCAGGGGCCAACGTCCTGACTTTC CATSDKVAGANVLTF
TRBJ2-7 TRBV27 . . TGTGCCAGCAGTTTAGAGCTGGAAGGTGACGGAGTAATCTACGAGCAGTACTTC CASSLELEGDGVIYEQYF
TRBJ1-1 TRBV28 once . TGTGCCAGCAGTTTCTCGGTGAACACTGAAGCTTTCTTT CASSFSVNTEAFF
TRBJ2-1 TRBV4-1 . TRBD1 TGCGCCAGCAGCCAAGCCGGGACAGGGGGCGATGAGCAGTTCTTC CASSQAGTGGDEQFF
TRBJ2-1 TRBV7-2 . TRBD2 TGTGCCAGCAGCTTAATCCTAGCGGGAGGGAGTGAGCAGTTCTTC CASSLILAGGSEQFF
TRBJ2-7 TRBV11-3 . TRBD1 TGTGCCAGCAGCACAGGACAGGGGGGAGAGCAGTACTTC CASSTGQGGEQYF
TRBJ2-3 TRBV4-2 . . TGTGCCAGCAGCCTCGAGACTAGCACAGATACGCAGTATTTT CASSLETSTDTQYF
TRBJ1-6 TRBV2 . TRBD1 TGTGCCAGCAGTGTTAAAGGACAGGGATCCCCTCATTATAATTCACCCCTCCACTTT CASSVKGQGSPHYNSPLHF
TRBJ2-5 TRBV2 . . TGTGCCAGCAGTCGAGGGGTTTCGTACGAGACCCAGTACTTC CASSRGVSYETQYF
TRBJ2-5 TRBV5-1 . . TGCGCCAGCAGCTTGGGTAGTAGCAGGGAGACCCAGTACTTC CASSLGSSRETQYF
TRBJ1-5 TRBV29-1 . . TGCAGCGTTTCCATCTTTAGCAATCAGCCCCAGCATTTT CSVSIFSNQPQHF
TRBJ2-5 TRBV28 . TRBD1 TGTGCCAGCAGGACAGGGGAGACAGAATACCAAGAGACCCAGTACTTC CASRTGETEYQETQYF
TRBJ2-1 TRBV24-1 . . TGTGCCACCAGTGATTGGAGCGGGACAGACTTTAACAATGAGCAGTTCTTC CATSDWSGTDFNNEQFF
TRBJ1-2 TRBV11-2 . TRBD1 TGTGCCAGCAGCTTAGGCGCGGGACAGTGGACCTATGGCTACACCTTC CASSLGAGQWTYGYTF
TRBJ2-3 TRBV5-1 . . TGCGCCAGCAGCTTGGGGGGACGCAACACAGATACGCAGTATTTT CASSLGGRNTDTQYF
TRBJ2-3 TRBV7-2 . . TGTGCCAGCAGCTTAGACACGGAGGGGGCCACAGATACGCAGTATTTT CASSLDTEGATDTQYF
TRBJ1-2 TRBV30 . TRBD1 TGTGCCTGGAGCCTATGGTGGGGGACAGGGGGCTACACCTTC CAWSLWWGTGGYTF
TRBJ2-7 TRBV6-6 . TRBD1 TGTGCCAGCAGTCCACCGGGACAGGGTTACGAGCAGTACTTC CASSPPGQGYEQYF
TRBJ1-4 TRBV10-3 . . TGTGCCATCAGTGCTTCTCGGCCAGGGAGGGATGAAAAACTGTTTTTT CAISASRPGRDEKLFF
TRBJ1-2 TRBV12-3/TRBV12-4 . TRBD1 TGTGCCAGCACCCCGACAGGGCTAAATGGCTACACCTTC CASTPTGLNGYTF
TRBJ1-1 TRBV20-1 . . TGCAGTGCTAGTGAGAGTTTCGGGGGGGGGACTGAAGCTTTCTTT CSASESFGGGTEAFF
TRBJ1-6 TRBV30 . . TGTGCCTGGAGTACACCTAATTCACCCCTCCACTTT CAWSTPNSPLHF
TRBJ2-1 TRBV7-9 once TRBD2 TGTGCCAGCAGCTTAGCTGCCGAGACTAGCGGCTACAATGAGCAGTTCTTC CASSLAAETSGYNEQFF
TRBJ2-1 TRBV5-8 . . TGTGCCAGCAGCATGGGACTTAGCTCCTACAATGAGCAGTTCTTC CASSMGLSSYNEQFF
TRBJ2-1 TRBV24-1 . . TGTGCCACCAGGGACTGGCACAATGAGCAGTTCTTC CATRDWHNEQFF
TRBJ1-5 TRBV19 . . TGTGCCAGTAAGGACGTCTTATACTATAGCAATCAGCCCCAGCATTTT CASKDVLYYSNQPQHF
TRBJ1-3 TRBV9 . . TGTGCCAGCAGCCCTCGACCCAACACCATATATTTT CASSPRPNTIYF
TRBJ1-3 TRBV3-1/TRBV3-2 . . TGTGCCAGCAGCCAACACGGATCCTCTGGAAACACCATATATTTT CASSQHGSSGNTIYF
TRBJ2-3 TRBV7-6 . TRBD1 TGTGCCAGCAGCTTAGCCGGGACAGGGGTAGATACGCAGTATTTT CASSLAGTGVDTQYF
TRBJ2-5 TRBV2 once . TGTGCCAGCAGTCCGCCCGGGGCCGTTGAAGAGACCCAGTACTTC CASSPPGAVEETQYF
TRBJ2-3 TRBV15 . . TGTGCCACCAGCAGAGGGAGTGGTGGGAACTTGGCATGGACGCAGTATTTT CATSRGSGGNLAWTQYF
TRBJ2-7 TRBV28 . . TGTGCCAGCAGTTTGCCCTCCCCCGGCGTCTACGAGCAGTACTTC CASSLPSPGVYEQYF
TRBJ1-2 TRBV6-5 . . TGTGCCAGCACCCCGGACAGAGATGGCTACACCTTC CASTPDRDGYTF
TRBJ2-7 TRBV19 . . TGTGCCAGTAGTACGAGGGGGTCCGATTTCCCCTACGAGCAGTACTTC CASSTRGSDFPYEQYF
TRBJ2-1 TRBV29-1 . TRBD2 TGCAGCGTAGGGATGACTAGCGGGACCTACAATGAGCAGTTCTTC CSVGMTSGTYNEQFF
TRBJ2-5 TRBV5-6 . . TGTGCCAGCAGCTTCAGGGCGAGGGAGACCCAGTACTTC CASSFRARETQYF
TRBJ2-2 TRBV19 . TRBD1 TGTGCCAGTAGTAAAAGGTCGGGACAGGGGATCACCGGGGAGCTGTTTTTT CASSKRSGQGITGELFF
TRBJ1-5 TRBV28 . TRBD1 TGTGCCAGCAAGACAGGGAATCAGCCCCAGCATTTT CASKTGNQPQHF
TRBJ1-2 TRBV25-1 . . TGTGCCAGCAGTCTCAGGACAGACTACACCTTC CASSLRTDYTF
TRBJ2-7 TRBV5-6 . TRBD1 TGTGCCAGCAGCCACCGGGGACAGGAGTTCTACGAGCAGTACTTC CASSHRGQEFYEQYF
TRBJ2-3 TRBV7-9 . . TGTGCCAGCAGCTTAGCAGTCACAGATACGCAGTATTTT CASSLAVTDTQYF
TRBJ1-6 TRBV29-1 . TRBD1 TGCAGCGTCGGGACAGACTATAATTCACCCCTCCACTTT CSVGTDYNSPLHF
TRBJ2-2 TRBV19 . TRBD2 TGTGCCAGTAGTATAGATCATTGGACTAGCGGGAGCACCGGGGAGCTGTTTTTT CASSIDHWTSGSTGELFF
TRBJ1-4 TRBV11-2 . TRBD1 TGTGCCAGCAGCTTCAGGGGGGCCAATGAAAAACTGTTTTTT CASSFRGANEKLFF
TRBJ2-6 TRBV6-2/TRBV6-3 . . TGTGCCAGCAGCCCTCCTCATAGGGGCTCTGGGGCCAACGTCCTGACTTTC CASSPPHRGSGANVLTF
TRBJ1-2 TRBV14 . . TGTGCCAGCAGCCGAGCTACCCTCGGTGGCTACACCTTC CASSRATLGGYTF